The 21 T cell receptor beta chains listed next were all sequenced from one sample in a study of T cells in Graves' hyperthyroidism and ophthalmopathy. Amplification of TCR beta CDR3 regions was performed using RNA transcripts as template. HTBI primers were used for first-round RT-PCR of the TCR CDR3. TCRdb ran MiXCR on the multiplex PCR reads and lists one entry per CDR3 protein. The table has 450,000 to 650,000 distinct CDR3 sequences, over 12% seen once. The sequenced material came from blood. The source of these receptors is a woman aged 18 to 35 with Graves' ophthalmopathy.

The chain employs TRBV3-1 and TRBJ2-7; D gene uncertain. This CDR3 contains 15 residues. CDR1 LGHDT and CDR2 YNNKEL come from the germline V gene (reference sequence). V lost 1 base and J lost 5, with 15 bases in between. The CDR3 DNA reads TGTGCCAGCAGCCAAGGACCAAGGGCCTTCGACGAGCAGTACTTC. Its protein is CASSQGPRAFDEQYF.

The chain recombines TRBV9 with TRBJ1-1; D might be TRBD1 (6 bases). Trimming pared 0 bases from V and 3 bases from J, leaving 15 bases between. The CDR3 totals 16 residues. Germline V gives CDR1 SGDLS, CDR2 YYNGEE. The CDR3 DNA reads TGTGCCAGCAGCGTAGGGGGGGGGGGCGCGGACACTGAAGCTTTCTTT. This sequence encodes CASSVGGGGADTEAFF.

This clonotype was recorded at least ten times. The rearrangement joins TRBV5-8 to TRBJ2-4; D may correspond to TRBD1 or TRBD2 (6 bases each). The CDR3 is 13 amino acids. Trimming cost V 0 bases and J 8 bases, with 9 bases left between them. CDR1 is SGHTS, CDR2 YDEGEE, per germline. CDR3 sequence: CASSLDREDIQYF. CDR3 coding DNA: TGTGCCAGCAGCTTGGACAGGGAGGACATTCAGTACTTC.

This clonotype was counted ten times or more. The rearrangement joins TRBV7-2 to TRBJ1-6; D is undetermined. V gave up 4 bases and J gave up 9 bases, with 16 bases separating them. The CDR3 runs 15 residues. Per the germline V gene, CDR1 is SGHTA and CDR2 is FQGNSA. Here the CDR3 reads CASSSFGRRASPLHF. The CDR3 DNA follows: TGTGCCAGCAGCTCTTTTGGACGGAGGGCTTCACCCCTCCACTTT.

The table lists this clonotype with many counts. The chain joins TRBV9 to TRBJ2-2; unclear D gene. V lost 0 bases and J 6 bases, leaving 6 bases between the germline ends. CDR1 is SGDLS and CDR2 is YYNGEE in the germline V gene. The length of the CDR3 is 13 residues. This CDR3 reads CASSVERSGELFF. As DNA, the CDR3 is TGTGCCAGCAGCGTAGAGAGATCCGGGGAGCTGTTTTTT.

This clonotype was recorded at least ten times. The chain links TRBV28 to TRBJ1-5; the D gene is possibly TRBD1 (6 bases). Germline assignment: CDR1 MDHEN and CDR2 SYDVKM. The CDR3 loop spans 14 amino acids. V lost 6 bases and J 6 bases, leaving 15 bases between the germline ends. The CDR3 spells CASRPSGGLQPQHF. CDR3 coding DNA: TGTGCCAGCAGGCCCTCCGGGGGGCTTCAGCCCCAGCATTTT.

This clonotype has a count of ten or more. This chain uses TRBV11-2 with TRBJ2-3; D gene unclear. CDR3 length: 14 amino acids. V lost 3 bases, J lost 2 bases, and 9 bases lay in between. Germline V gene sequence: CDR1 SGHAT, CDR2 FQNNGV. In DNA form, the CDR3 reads TGTGCCAGCAGCTTCCAAAGAGACACAGATACGCAGTATTTT. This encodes CASSFQRDTDTQYF.

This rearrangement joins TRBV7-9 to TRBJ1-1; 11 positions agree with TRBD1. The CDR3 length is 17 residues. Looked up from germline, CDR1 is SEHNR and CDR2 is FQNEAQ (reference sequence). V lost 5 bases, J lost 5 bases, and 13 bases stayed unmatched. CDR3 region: CASSPRTGGFLGTEAFF. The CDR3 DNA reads TGTGCCAGCAGCCCCCGGACAGGGGGCTTTTTAGGTACTGAAGCTTTCTTT.

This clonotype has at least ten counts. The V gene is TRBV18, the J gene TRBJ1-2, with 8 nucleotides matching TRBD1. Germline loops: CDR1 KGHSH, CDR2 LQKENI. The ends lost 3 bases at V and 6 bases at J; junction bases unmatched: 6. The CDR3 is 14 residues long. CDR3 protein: CASSPETGVDGYTF. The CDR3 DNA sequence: TGTGCCAGCTCACCCGAGACAGGGGTGGATGGCTACACCTTC.

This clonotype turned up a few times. In DNA form, the CDR3 reads TGTGCCAGCAGTGAAAACGAGGGGCCGGCTGAAAAACTGTTTTTT. It yields the protein CASSENEGPAEKLFF. The rearrangement uses TRBV25-1 and TRBJ1-4; D is possibly TRBD1 (5 bases). Germline CDR1 reads MGHDK; CDR2 reads SYGVNS. V was clipped by 2 bases and J by 7 bases, with 14 bases between them. The CDR3 covers 15 residues. Full variable domain (missing parts from reference TRBV25-1 and TRBJ1-4): EADIYQTPRYLVIGTGKKITLECSQTMGHDKMYWYQQDPGMELHLIHYSYGVNSTEKGDLSSESTVSRIRTEHFPLTLESARPSHTSQYLCASSENEGPAEKLFFGSGTQLSVL.

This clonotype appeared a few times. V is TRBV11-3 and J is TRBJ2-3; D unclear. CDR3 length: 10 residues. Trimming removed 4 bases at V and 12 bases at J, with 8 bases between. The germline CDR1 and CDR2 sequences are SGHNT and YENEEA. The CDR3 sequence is CASSSVSQYF. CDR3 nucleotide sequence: TGTGCCAGCAGCTCGGTCAGTCAGTATTTT.

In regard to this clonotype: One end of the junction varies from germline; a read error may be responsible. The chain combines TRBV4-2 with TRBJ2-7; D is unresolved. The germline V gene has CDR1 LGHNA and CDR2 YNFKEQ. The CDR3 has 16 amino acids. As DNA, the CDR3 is TGTGTCAGCAGCCAGCCTGCTAGAGAAAGGACCTACGAGCAGTACTTC. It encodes CVSSQPARERTYEQYF.

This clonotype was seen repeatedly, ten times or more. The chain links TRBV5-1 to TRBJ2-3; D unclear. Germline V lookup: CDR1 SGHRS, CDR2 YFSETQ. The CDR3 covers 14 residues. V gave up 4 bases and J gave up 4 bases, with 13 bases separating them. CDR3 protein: CASSPGPSSDTQYF. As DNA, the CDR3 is TGCGCCAGCAGCCCCGGGCCTAGTTCAGATACGCAGTATTTT.

CDR3 DNA: TGTGCCAGCAGCCCCGAGGGCCTTTCCTACGAGCAGTACTTC. Protein sequence: CASSPEGLSYEQYF. The chain joins TRBV9 to TRBJ2-7; a weak D match, TRBD2 (5 bases). Trimming pared 4 bases from V and 1 base from J, leaving 12 bases between. The CDR3 covers 14 residues. Germline V gene sequence: CDR1 SGDLS, CDR2 YYNGEE.

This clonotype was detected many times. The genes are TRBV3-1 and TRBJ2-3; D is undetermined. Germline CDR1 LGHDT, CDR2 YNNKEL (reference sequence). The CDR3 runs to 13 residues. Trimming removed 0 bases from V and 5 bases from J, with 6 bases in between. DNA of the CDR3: TGTGCCAGCAGCCAAGAATCGCGAGATACGCAGTATTTT. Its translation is CASSQESRDTQYF.

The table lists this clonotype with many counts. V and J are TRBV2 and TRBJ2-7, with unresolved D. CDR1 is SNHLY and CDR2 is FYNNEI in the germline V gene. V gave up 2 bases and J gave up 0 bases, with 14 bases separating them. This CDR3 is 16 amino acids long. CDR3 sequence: CASSELSGKSSYEQYF. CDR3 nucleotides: TGTGCCAGCAGTGAATTAAGTGGAAAGAGCTCCTACGAGCAGTACTTC.

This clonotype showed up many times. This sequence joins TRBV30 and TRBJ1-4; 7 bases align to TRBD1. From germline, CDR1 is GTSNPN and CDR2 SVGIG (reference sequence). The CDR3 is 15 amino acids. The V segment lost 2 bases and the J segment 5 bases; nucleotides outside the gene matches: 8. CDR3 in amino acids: CAWSHPLTGNEKLFF. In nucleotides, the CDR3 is TGTGCCTGGAGTCATCCTCTGACAGGGAATGAAAAACTGTTTTTT.

The CDR3 here is CASRDKDGPPRETQYF. The CDR3 nucleotides are TGTGCCAGCAGAGACAAGGACGGCCCCCCCAGAGAGACCCAGTACTTC. The rearrangement joins TRBV28 to TRBJ2-5; D unresolved. This CDR3 is built from 16 residues. V lost 6 bases to trimming and J lost 4 bases, with 21 bases between them. CDR1 is MDHEN and CDR2 is SYDVKM in the germline V gene.

The CDR3 coding sequence is TGCGCCAGCAGCCAAGATCGGTCTTGGGACAGGGGGATCTACGAGCAGTACTTC. This codes for CASSQDRSWDRGIYEQYF. J is TRBJ2-7 and V is TRBV4-1, with TRBD1 matching 11 bases. CDR1 is MGHRA, CDR2 YSYEKL, per germline. V was clipped by 0 bases and J by 3 bases; unmatched bases: 10. The CDR3 consists of 18 residues.

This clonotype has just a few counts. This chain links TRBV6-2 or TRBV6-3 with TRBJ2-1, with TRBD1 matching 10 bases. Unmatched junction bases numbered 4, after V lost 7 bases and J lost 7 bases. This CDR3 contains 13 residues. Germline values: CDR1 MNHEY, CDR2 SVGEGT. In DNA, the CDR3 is TGTGCCAGCACTCTGGACAGGGGGAATGAGCAGTTCTTC. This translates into CASTLDRGNEQFF.

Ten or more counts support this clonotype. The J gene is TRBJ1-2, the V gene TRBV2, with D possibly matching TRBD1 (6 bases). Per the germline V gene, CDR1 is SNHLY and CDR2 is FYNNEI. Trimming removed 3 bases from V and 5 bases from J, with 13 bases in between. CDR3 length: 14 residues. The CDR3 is CASSDRGLKYGYTF. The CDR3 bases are TGTGCCAGCAGTGACAGGGGATTGAAGTATGGCTACACCTTC.